These 14 T cell receptor beta chains originate from one sample sequenced in a study of CD8 T cells in Susac syndrome. Reverse transcription of about 0.45 to 1 ug RNA was performed with random hexamers. A single record per CDR3 protein comes from TCRdb applying MiXCR to the immunoSEQ multiplex PCR reads. The sample has 150,000 to 200,000 distinct CDR3 sequences, about 93% seen once. Material for sequencing was CD4+ T cells from PBMCs. Receptors originate from a human donor with multiple sclerosis.

The V call is TRBV2, the J call TRBJ1-2; D call uncertain. Germline V lookup: CDR1 SNHLY, CDR2 FYNNEI. The CDR3 has 15 amino acids. Trimming removed 4 bases at V and 4 bases at J, with 16 bases between. CDR3 amino acids: CASSAQLISSYGYTF. DNA for the CDR3: TGTGCCAGCAGTGCGCAGCTTATTTCCTCCTATGGCTACACCTTC.

The V gene is TRBV19, the J gene TRBJ2-5; 12 bases are a match to TRBD2. The CDR3 totals 19 residues. The germline gives CDR1 LNHDA, CDR2 SQIVND (reference sequence). J was trimmed by 7 bases and V by 9 bases; bases with no gene match: 24. The CDR3 nucleotides are TGTGCCAGAGAGATCACCGGGACTAGCGGGCTTTCCCACGGTGCGACCCAGTACTTC. This translates into CAREITGTSGLSHGATQYF.

The gene calls are TRBV5-1 and TRBJ1-5; D is undetermined. The CDR3 has 15 residues. The germline gives CDR1 SGHRS, CDR2 YFSETQ. The ends were cut back, 0 bases at V and 7 bases at J, with 14 bases in the middle. The CDR3 protein is CASSLAGMGNQPQHF. Here the CDR3 DNA reads TGCGCCAGCAGCTTGGCTGGGATGGGGAACCAGCCCCAGCATTTT.

The gene calls are TRBV12-3 or TRBV12-4 and TRBJ2-7, with D tentatively TRBD1 or TRBD2 (5 bases each). Trimming pared 6 bases from V and 2 bases from J, leaving 11 bases between. This CDR3 spans 13 amino acids. Written as DNA, the CDR3 is TGTGCCAGCAGCCGGGACCCAGCCTACGAGCAGTACTTC. Its protein product is CASSRDPAYEQYF.

The genes are TRBV11-2 and TRBJ2-5; D gene ambiguous. Trimming removed 5 bases at V and 6 bases at J, with 13 bases between. The CDR3 has 13 residues. CDR1 SGHAT and CDR2 FQNNGV come from the germline V gene. The CDR3 protein is CASSPSPQKTQYF. CDR3 DNA sequence: TGTGCCAGCAGCCCAAGCCCCCAGAAGACCCAGTACTTC. The full variable domain, rest sourced from reference TRBV11-2 and TRBJ2-5, is EAGVAQSPRYKIIEKRQSVAFWCNPISGHATLYWYQQILGQGPKLLIQFQNNGVVDDSQLPKDRFSAERLKGVDSTLKIQPAKLEDSAVYLCASSPSPQKTQYFGPGTRLLVL.

About this clonotype: A read error may produce the germline difference seen at one junction end. The chain couples TRBV2 to TRBJ2-1; 9 bases align to TRBD2. This CDR3 has 15 residues. Germline V CDR1 and CDR2: SNHLY, FYNNEI. Here the CDR3 DNA reads TGTGCCAGCAGGGGCGCTAGCGGGGAGCCCAATGAACAGTTCTTC. Its protein is CASRGASGEPNEQFF.

The chain links TRBV28 to TRBJ2-1; D may be TRBD1 or TRBD2 (5 bases each). Germline V gene lookup returns CDR1 MDHEN and CDR2 SYDVKM. The germline V and J ends were trimmed by 8 bases and 2 bases, with 10 bases remaining between them. CDR3 length equals 13 residues. The CDR3 sequence: CASGTRTYNEQFF. DNA of the CDR3: TGTGCCAGCGGGACGAGAACCTACAATGAGCAGTTCTTC.

This chain uses TRBV7-9 with TRBJ2-7; 8 positions agree with TRBD1. Germline V lookup: CDR1 SEHNR, CDR2 FQNEAQ (reference sequence). J was trimmed by 2 bases and V by 5 bases; bases with no gene match: 5. This CDR3 is built from 14 residues. The DNA of the CDR3 is TGTGCCAGCAGCGGACAGGGAGTCCCCTACGAGCAGTACTTC. Its translation: CASSGQGVPYEQYF.

The CDR3 loop reads CASSPRRDDGYTF. The CDR3 nucleotides read TGTGCCAGCAGCCCCCGGAGGGACGATGGCTACACCTTC. V gene TRBV14 combines with J gene TRBJ1-2, with a tentative D call TRBD1 (5 bases). Germline V gene lookup returns CDR1 SGHDN and CDR2 FVKESK. The V end lost 4 bases, the J end lost 6 bases, and 12 bases lay between the germline ends. This CDR3 has 13 amino acids.

The chain has TRBV3-1 and TRBJ2-1; 8 bases are shared with TRBD2. Germline CDR1 is LGHDT and CDR2 is YNNKEL (reference sequence). CDR3 length equals 13 residues. The J segment lost 6 bases and the V segment lost 7 bases, leaving 5 bases of the junction unmatched. CDR3 DNA sequence: TGTGCCAGCACCCTGAGCGGGGGCAATGAGCAGTTCTTC. As protein: CASTLSGGNEQFF.

V usage is TRBV12-3 or TRBV12-4 and J usage is TRBJ1-2, with D hard to call. This CDR3 has 13 amino acids. V gave up 1 base and J gave up 7 bases, with 10 bases separating them. CDR3 nucleotide sequence: TGTGCCAGCAGTTTAGGACGTGGGCGTGGCTACACCTTC. It specifies CASSLGRGRGYTF.

This chain joins TRBV14 and TRBJ2-7; D may be TRBD1 (6 bases). Trimming removed 3 bases at V and 2 bases at J, with 11 bases between. Germline V gene data show CDR1 as SGHDN and CDR2 as FVKESK. The CDR3 runs 14 residues. The DNA of the CDR3 is TGTGCCAGCAGCCAGATGGGACATACCTACGAGCAGTACTTC. Protein sequence: CASSQMGHTYEQYF.

This clonotype was found a few times. The chain has TRBV18 and TRBJ2-7, with D possibly TRBD1 on 6 matching bases. The V gene's germline CDR1 is KGHSH and CDR2 LQKENI. V lost 4 bases to trimming and J lost 6 bases, with 16 bases between them. The CDR3 extends over 14 amino acids. This CDR3 is CASSLGQSSGEQYF. The CDR3 coding sequence is TGTGCCAGCTCACTCGGACAGTCCTCCGGCGAGCAGTACTTC.

CDR3 nucleotides: TGCAGTGCTGCCGGACAGGGCTTTAGCAATCAGCCCCAGCATTTT. The encoded protein is CSAAGQGFSNQPQHF. J is TRBJ1-5 and V is TRBV20-1; 8 nucleotides line up with TRBD1. The germline CDR1 and CDR2 sequences are DFQATT and SNEGSKA (reference sequence). The CDR3 runs 15 residues. After removal of 5 bases from V and 0 bases from J, the junction contained 6 bases not matched to a gene.